A selection of T cell receptor beta chains follows, all from one sample in a study of glioma-infiltrating T cells. TCRdb recomputed calls from the multiplex PCR reads with MiXCR, one row per CDR3 protein. This sample has 100,000 to 150,000 distinct CDR3 sequences, with around 23% found just once. The specimen was glioma tissue, nonneoplastic brain tissue, or PBMCs (not recorded which). These receptors originate from a human donor with low-grade glioma or glioblastoma, undergoing nonglioma brain surgery, or in good health (not recorded which). Both conserved end residues are part of each CDR3. A D gene is named only where the DNA matches it firmly. Rows may omit the clone size; those that give it use once, few, many or a size class.

>.|TRBV7-2|TRBJ1-2|TRBD1|15
CASSQGQGVNYGYTF
TGTGCCAGCAGCCAGGGACAGGGGGTTAACTATGGCTACACCTTC
>many|TRBV6-1|TRBJ2-2|.|14
CASRPGTVTGELFF
TGTGCCAGCAGACCCGGGACGGTCACCGGGGAGCTGTTTTTT
>many|TRBV28|TRBJ1-5|TRBD1|15
CASTLTGDSNQPQHF
TGTGCCAGCACCCTGACAGGGGATAGCAATCAGCCCCAGCATTTT
>many|TRBV28|TRBJ2-3|.|12
CASSSQSDTQYF
TGTGCCAGCAGTTCGCAGTCAGATACGCAGTATTTT
>.|TRBV14|TRBJ2-1|TRBD1|20
CASSLNRDRGYPPWGGEQFF
TGTGCCAGCAGCCTTAACCGGGACAGGGGCTATCCCCCCTGGGGAGGTGAGCAGTTCTTC
>few|TRBV19|TRBJ1-2|.|12
CASTTAGYGYTF
TGTGCCAGCACAACAGCGGGCTATGGCTACACCTTC
>.|TRBV7-9|TRBJ2-2|.|15
CASTPGGIYTGELFF
TGTGCCAGCACCCCTGGCGGGATCTACACCGGGGAGCTGTTTTTT
>.|TRBV28|TRBJ1-1|TRBD1|15
CASSSLTGLNTEAFF
TGTGCCAGCAGTTCCTTGACAGGGTTGAACACTGAAGCTTTCTTT
>few|TRBV20-1|TRBJ1-2|TRBD1|14
CSARGVHNDYGYTF
TGCAGTGCCAGGGGGGTGCACAACGACTATGGCTACACCTTC
>many|TRBV27|TRBJ1-5|.|12
CASSPQGRPQHF
TGTGCCAGCAGTCCCCAGGGGCGGCCCCAGCATTTT
>.|TRBV20-1|TRBJ1-2|.|13
CSAAPEEGYGYTF
TGCAGTGCCGCGCCGGAGGAAGGCTATGGCTACACCTTC
>once|TRBV19|TRBJ2-6|.|15
CASKDSFSGANVLTF
TGTGCCAGTAAGGACAGCTTCTCTGGGGCCAACGTCCTGACTTTC
>.|TRBV10-3|TRBJ1-2|.|14
CAISSDGGDHGYTF
TGTGCCATCAGTAGCGACGGGGGTGATCATGGCTACACCTTC
>.|TRBV10-3|TRBJ1-2|.|12
CAISESGIGYTF
TGTGCCATCAGTGAGTCAGGAATTGGCTACACCTTC
>few|TRBV18|TRBJ2-3|.|15
CASSPASLSTDTQYF
TGTGCCAGCTCACCAGCTAGCCTTAGCACAGATACGCAGTATTTT
>few|TRBV28|TRBJ1-4|TRBD1|17
CASSTRTGGITNEKLFF
TGTGCCAGCAGTACTCGGACAGGGGGGATAACTAATGAAAAACTGTTTTTT
>.|TRBV14|TRBJ2-1|TRBD1|12
CASSRQGLQQFF
TGTGCCAGCAGCCGACAGGGGTTGCAGCAGTTCTTC
>few|TRBV29-1|TRBJ1-2|.|11
CTFKELHGYTF
TGCACCTTTAAAGAACTCCACGGCTACACCTTC
>.|TRBV19|TRBJ2-5|.|16
CASSISARAIQETQYF
TGTGCCAGTAGTATATCGGCGCGGGCGATTCAAGAGACCCAGTACTTC
>.|TRBV4-1|TRBJ1-1|.|16
CSSSQPPGFRSTEAFF
TGCTCCAGCAGCCAACCCCCGGGCTTCCGTAGCACTGAAGCTTTCTTT
>.|TRBV28|TRBJ1-3|.|14
CASSGRKGRNTIYF
TGTGCCAGCAGCGGGAGAAAAGGAAGGAACACCATATATTTT
>few|TRBV7-9|TRBJ2-5|.|15
CASSLARKEQETQYF
TGTGCCAGCAGCTTAGCGAGGAAGGAGCAGGAGACCCAGTACTTC
>.|TRBV11-2|TRBJ2-4|.|17
CASSNRRGSLAKNIQYF
TGTGCCAGCAGTAATCGTCGGGGTTCCCTAGCCAAAAACATTCAGTACTTC
>few|TRBV7-2|TRBJ1-2|.|14
CASSFGQPNYGYTF
TGTGCCAGCAGCTTCGGGCAGCCTAACTATGGCTACACCTTC
>.|TRBV20-1|TRBJ1-6|TRBD1|16
CSARAGTGVDNSPLHF
TGCAGTGCTAGGGCCGGGACAGGGGTCGATAATTCACCCCTCCACTTT
>.|TRBV19|TRBJ1-1|.|11
CASSMGAGKVF
TGTGCCAGTAGTATGGGGGCAGGGAAGGTCTTT
>.|TRBV2|TRBJ1-1|.|15
CASRGTGRTNTEAFF
TGTGCCAGCAGAGGTACGGGACGGACGAACACTGAAGCTTTCTTT
>.|TRBV28|TRBJ2-1|.|13
CASSSGAYNERFF
TGTGCCAGCAGCAGCGGCGCCTACAATGAGCGGTTCTTC
>many|TRBV20-1|TRBJ2-3|.|13
CSARASRGDTQYF
TGCAGTGCTAGAGCGAGTAGGGGAGATACGCAGTATTTT
>few|TRBV3-1|TRBJ1-2|.|17
CASSQRTGTPGNYGYTF
TGTGCCAGCAGCCAGAGGACCGGGACCCCCGGGAACTATGGCTACACCTTC
>.|TRBV30|TRBJ2-1|.|12
CAWSGGYNEQFF
TGTGCCTGGAGTGGGGGGTACAATGAGCAGTTCTTC
>.|TRBV20-1|TRBJ2-3|TRBD2|15
CSAQDSGGRRDTQYF
TGCAGTGCGCAGGATAGCGGGGGGCGCAGGGATACGCAGTATTTT
>.|TRBV7-2|TRBJ2-5|.|13
CASSLESRETQYF
TGTGCCAGCAGCTTAGAGAGCAGGGAGACCCAGTACTTC
>.|TRBV27|TRBJ2-1|.|16
CASSERRLSTYNEQFF
TGTGCCAGCAGCGAAAGGAGGCTATCGACTTACAATGAGCAGTTCTTC
>few|TRBV7-3|TRBJ1-2|TRBD1|13
CASSQDRAYGYTF
TGTGCCAGCAGCCAAGACAGGGCCTATGGCTACACCTTC
>many|TRBV20-1|TRBJ1-6|.|13
CSASLQNNSPLHF
TGCAGTGCTAGTTTACAGAATAATTCACCCCTCCACTTT
>.|TRBV24-1|TRBJ1-2|.|15
CATSDGGGEVYGYTF
TGTGCCACCAGTGACGGGGGCGGAGAAGTCTATGGCTACACCTTC
>many|TRBV20-1|TRBJ1-5|TRBD1|16
CSARTRQGHSNQPQHF
TGCAGTGCTAGAACTCGACAGGGACATAGCAATCAGCCCCAGCATTTT
>.|TRBV28|TRBJ1-1|.|11
CAGVGNTEAFF
TGTGCCGGCGTGGGGAACACTGAAGCTTTCTTT
>many|TRBV28|TRBJ1-1|.|14
CASSLPLRGTEAFF
TGTGCCAGCAGTTTACCTCTACGAGGGACTGAAGCTTTCTTT
>few|TRBV12-3/TRBV12-4|TRBJ1-1|.|14
CASSFIGAVTEAFF
TGTGCCAGCAGCTTTATTGGGGCGGTGACTGAAGCTTTCTTT
>few|TRBV5-1|TRBJ1-1|.|11
CASSSTGEAFF
TGCGCCAGCAGCTCAACAGGGGAAGCTTTCTTT
>many|TRBV14|TRBJ2-5|TRBD1|11
CASSSGQGEYF
TGTGCCAGCAGCTCGGGACAGGGAGAGTACTTC
>few|TRBV19|TRBJ2-2|.|12
CASSVLTGELFF
TGTGCCAGTAGTGTTCTAACCGGGGAGCTGTTTTTT
>.|TRBV28|TRBJ2-1|.|14
CASSFSLPYNEQLF
TGTGCCAGCAGTTTTAGCCTCCCCTACAATGAGCAGTTATTC